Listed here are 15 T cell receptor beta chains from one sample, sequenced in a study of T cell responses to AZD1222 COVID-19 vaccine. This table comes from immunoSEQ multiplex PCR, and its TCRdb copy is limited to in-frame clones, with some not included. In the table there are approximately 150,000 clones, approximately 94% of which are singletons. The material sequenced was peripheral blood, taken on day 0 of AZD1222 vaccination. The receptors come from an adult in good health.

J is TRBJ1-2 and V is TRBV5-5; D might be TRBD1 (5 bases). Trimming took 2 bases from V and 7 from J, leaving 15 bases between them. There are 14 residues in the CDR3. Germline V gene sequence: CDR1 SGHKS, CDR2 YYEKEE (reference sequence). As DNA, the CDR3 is TGTGCCAGCAGCTTACGATCGCAGGGCTCTGGCTACACCTTC. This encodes CASSLRSQGSGYTF.

Here the CDR3 DNA reads TGTGCCAGCGTCTCTTGGAATACTGAAGCTTTCTTT. Translation: CASVSWNTEAFF. This sequence joins TRBV6-5 and TRBJ1-1, with unresolved D. Germline V gives CDR1 MNHEY, CDR2 SVGAGI. CDR3 size: 12 residues. Trimming left V 8 bases short and J 5 bases short, with 12 bases between.

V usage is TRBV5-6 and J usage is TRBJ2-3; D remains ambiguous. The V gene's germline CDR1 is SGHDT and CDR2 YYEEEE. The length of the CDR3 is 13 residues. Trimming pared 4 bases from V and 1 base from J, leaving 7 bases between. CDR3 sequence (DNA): TGTGCCAGCAGCCCTGAGGGCACAGATACGCAGTATTTT. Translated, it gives CASSPEGTDTQYF.

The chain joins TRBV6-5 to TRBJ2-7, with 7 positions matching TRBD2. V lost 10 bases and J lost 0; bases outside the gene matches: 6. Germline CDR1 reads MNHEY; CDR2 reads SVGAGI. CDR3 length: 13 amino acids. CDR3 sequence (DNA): TGTGCCACCCGACTAGCCAGCTCCTACGAGCAGTACTTC. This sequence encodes CATRLASSYEQYF.

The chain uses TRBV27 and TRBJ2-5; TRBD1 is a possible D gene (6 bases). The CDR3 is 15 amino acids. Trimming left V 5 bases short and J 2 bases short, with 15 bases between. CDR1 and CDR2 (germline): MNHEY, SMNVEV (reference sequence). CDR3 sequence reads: CASSIEGHPQETQYF. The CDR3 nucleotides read TGTGCCAGCAGTATAGAGGGACACCCGCAAGAGACCCAGTACTTC.

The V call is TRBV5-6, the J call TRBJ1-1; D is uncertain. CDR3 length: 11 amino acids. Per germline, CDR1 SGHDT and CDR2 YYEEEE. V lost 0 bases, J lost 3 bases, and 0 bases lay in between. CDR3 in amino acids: CASSLDTEAFF. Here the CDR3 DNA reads TGTGCCAGCAGCTTGGACACTGAAGCTTTCTTT.

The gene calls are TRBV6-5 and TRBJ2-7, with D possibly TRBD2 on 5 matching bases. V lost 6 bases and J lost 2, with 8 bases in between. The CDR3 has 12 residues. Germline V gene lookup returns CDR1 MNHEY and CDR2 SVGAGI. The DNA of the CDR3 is TGTGCCAGCAGCCCAGCGGCCTACGAGCAGTACTTC. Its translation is CASSPAAYEQYF.

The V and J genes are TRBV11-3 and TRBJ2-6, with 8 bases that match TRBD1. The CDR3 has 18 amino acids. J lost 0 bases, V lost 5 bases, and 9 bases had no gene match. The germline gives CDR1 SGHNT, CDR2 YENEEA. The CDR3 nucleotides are TGTGCCAGCAGCCCGACCGGGACAGGATACTCTGGGGCCAACGTCCTGACTTTC. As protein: CASSPTGTGYSGANVLTF.

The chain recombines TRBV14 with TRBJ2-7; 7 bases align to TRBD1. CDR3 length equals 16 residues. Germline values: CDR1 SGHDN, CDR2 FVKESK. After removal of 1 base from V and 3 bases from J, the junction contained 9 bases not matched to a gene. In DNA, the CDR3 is TGTGCCAGCAGCCAAGGACTTCGGGACAGAGGCTACGAGCAGTACTTC. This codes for CASSQGLRDRGYEQYF.

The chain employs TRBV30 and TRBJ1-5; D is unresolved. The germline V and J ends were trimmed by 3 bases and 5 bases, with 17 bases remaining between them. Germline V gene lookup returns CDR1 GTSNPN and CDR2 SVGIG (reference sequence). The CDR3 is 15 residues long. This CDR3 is CAWSHLGSPDQPQHF. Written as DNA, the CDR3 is TGTGCCTGGAGCCACCTAGGGTCCCCAGATCAGCCCCAGCATTTT.

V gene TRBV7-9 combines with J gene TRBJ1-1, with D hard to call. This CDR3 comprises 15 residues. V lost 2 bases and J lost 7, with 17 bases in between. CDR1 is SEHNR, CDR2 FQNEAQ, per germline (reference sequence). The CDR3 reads CASSLPLSGLVEAFF. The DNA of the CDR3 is TGTGCCAGCAGCTTACCACTATCAGGTCTAGTTGAAGCTTTCTTT.

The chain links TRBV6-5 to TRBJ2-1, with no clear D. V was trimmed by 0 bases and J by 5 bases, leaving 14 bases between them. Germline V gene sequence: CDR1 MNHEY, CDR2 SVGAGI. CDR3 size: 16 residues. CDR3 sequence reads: CASSYSRIRLDNEQFF. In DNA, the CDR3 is TGTGCCAGCAGTTACTCGAGGATCCGGCTCGACAATGAGCAGTTCTTC.

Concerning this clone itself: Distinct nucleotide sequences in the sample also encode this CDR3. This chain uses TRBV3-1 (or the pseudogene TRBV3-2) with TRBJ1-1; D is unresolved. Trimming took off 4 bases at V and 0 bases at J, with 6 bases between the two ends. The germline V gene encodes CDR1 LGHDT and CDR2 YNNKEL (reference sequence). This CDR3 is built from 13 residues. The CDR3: CASSRRMNTEAFF. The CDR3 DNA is TGTGCCAGCAGCCGAAGGATGAACACTGAAGCTTTCTTT.

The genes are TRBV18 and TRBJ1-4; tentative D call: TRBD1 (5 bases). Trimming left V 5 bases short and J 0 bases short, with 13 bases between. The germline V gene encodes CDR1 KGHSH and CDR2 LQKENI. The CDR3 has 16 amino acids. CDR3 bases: TGTGCCAGCTCAGCAACAGGCTCTGCAACTAATGAAAAACTGTTTTTT. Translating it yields CASSATGSATNEKLFF.

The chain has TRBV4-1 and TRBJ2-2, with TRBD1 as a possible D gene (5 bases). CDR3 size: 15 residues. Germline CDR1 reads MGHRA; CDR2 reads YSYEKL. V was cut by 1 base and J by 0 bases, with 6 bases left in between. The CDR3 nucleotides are TGCGCCAGCAGCCAAGTACAGGCGAACACCGGGGAGCTGTTTTTT. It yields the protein CASSQVQANTGELFF.